Sequencing of this TCR beta chain was carried out in a study of cytomegalovirus exposure and HLA in healthy donors. The CDR3 is 13 residues long. CDR1 LNHDA and CDR2 SQIVND come from the germline V gene (reference sequence). V dropped 7 bases and J dropped 6 bases, with 13 bases sitting between them. A multiplex PCR was run with 60 Vbeta primers and 13 Jbeta primers. TCRdb keeps only in-frame clones here, not all; method: immunoSEQ multiplex PCR. Its clone listing holds approximately 140,000 clones. The clonotype comes from a woman aged 40 to 50 in good health and CMV-seronegative. The chain is built from TRBV19 and TRBJ1-5; D remains ambiguous. Input material: PBMCs. CDR3 coding DNA: TGTGCCAGTAAGACAAGGGAGGGTCAGCCCCAGCATTTT. Translating gives CASKTREGQPQHF. Filled out from reference TRBV19 and TRBJ1-5, the complete variable domain reads DGGITQSPKYLFRKEGQNVTLSCEQNLNHDAMYWYRQDPGQGLRLIYYSQIVNDFQKGDIAEGYSVSREKKESFPLTVTSAQKNPTAFYLCASKTREGQPQHFGDGTRLSIL.